This TCR beta chain was sequenced in a study of blood T cell repertoires in COVID-19. Study processing details: The authors estimated nucleated cell counts from reference gene primer amplification. Sequencing was performed with immunoSEQ multiplex PCR; in TCRdb, only in-frame clones are kept and a portion is missing. V and J calls and clone size are given by that table; D and trimming were obtained from the DNA. The repertoire has a few hundred thousand clones, about 83% of them found once; the top ten carry less than 3.5%. The sequencing sample was made of peripheral blood. The TCR sequence derives from a man aged 45-60 years with active or convalescent COVID-19.

The chain's CDR3 is CASSRQGANYGYTF. DNA of the CDR3: TGTGCCAGCAGTCGACAGGGTGCTAACTATGGCTACACCTTC. The V and J genes are TRBV6-5 and TRBJ1-2; TRBD1 agrees at 7 bases. V was pared by 5 bases and J by 0 bases, with 3 bases of the junction left unmatched. Germline loops: CDR1 MNHEY, CDR2 SVGAGI. CDR3 length: 14 residues.